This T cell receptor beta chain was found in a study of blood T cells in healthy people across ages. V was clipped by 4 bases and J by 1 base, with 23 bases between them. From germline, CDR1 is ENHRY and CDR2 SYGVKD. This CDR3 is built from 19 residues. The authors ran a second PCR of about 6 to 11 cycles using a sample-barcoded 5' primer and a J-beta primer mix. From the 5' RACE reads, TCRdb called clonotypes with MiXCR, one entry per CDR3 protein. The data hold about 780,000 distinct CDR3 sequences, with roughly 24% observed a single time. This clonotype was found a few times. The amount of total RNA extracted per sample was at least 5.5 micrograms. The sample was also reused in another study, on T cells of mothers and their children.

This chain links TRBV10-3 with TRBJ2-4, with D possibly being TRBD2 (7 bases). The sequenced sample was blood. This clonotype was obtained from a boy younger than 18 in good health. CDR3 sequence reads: CAISGGTTSPREAKNIQYF. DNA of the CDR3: TGTGCCATCAGTGGTGGGACAACTTCACCGCGGGAGGCCAAAAACATTCAGTACTTC.